The 23 T cell receptor beta chains in this list originate from one sample, sequenced in a study of cytotoxic CD8 clonotypes in ibrutinib-treated CLL. Only in-frame clones appear in the TCRdb table, and some are missing; sequencing was by immunoSEQ multiplex PCR. The top ten hold over 5.5% of the sample, which has more than 200,000 clones, roughly three quarters seen once. Sequenced here: PBMCs, sampled after 12 months of ibrutinib treatment. The receptors come from a human donor with chronic lymphocytic leukemia.

This clone was counted only a few times. Other DNA sequences in the sample encode the same CDR3. This chain joins TRBV6-5 and TRBJ2-7; TRBD1 matches 8 bases. The CDR3 is 13 residues long. With 6 bases clipped from V and 3 bases from J, the junction kept 4 bases outside the gene matches. Germline V gene lookup returns CDR1 MNHEY and CDR2 SVGAGI. The CDR3 reads CASRYGQGYEQYF. In DNA form, the CDR3 reads TGTGCCAGCAGGTACGGACAGGGCTACGAGCAGTACTTC.

J is TRBJ2-6 and V is TRBV18, with TRBD1 matching over 7 bases. There are 15 residues in the CDR3. The trim removed 3 bases at V and 2 bases at J, leaving 1 base unmatched. Germline lookup yields CDR1 KGHSH and CDR2 LQKENI. The CDR3 DNA reads TGTGCCAGCTCACCTACAGGGGCTGGGGCCAACGTCCTGACTTTC. Translated, it gives CASSPTGAGANVLTF.

The chain has TRBV7-9 and TRBJ1-4; D gene unclear. The CDR3 sequence is 14 residues long. V was pared by 3 bases and J by 1 base, with 6 bases between. Looked up from germline, CDR1 is SEHNR and CDR2 is FQNEAQ (reference sequence). This chain's CDR3 is CASSFQITNEKLFF. DNA for the CDR3: TGTGCCAGCAGCTTCCAGATAACTAATGAAAAACTGTTTTTT.

This CDR3 is CASSPSGTSNTEAFF. The CDR3 DNA reads as TGTGCCAGTAGTCCTTCCGGGACGTCGAACACTGAAGCTTTCTTT. This chain links TRBV19 with TRBJ1-1; tentatively, D is TRBD1 (5 bases). The CDR3 length is 15 residues. Germline V gives CDR1 LNHDA, CDR2 SQIVND (reference sequence). The V end lost 5 bases, the J end lost 1 base, and 14 bases lay between the germline ends.

CDR3 bases: TGTGCCAGTCATACCGGGGCCAAGGAAACTGAAGCTTTCTTT. Its protein product is CASHTGAKETEAFF. The J gene is TRBJ1-1, the V gene TRBV6-5, with D possibly being TRBD1 (5 bases). The CDR3 has 14 amino acids. Per germline, CDR1 MNHEY and CDR2 SVGAGI. Trimming removed 9 bases at V and 5 bases at J, with 19 bases between.

The genes are TRBV19 and TRBJ2-7; 7 nucleotides match TRBD1. The V gene's germline CDR1 is LNHDA and CDR2 SQIVND (reference sequence). This CDR3 has 14 amino acids. V dropped 4 bases and J dropped 6; count of bases not matched to a gene: 9. CDR3: CASSKGRGYGEQYF. The CDR3 nucleotides are TGTGCCAGTAGTAAGGGCAGGGGGTACGGCGAGCAGTACTTC.

The chain carries TRBV5-1 and TRBJ2-7, with D possibly matching TRBD1 (6 bases). V was pared by 1 base and J by 2 bases, with 10 bases between. The CDR3 extends over 14 amino acids. In germline, CDR1 is SGHRS, CDR2 YFSETQ. CDR3 nucleotides: TGCGCCAGCAGCTTGACAACAGGGACCTACGAGCAGTACTTC. Translation: CASSLTTGTYEQYF.

The chain carries TRBV6-1 and TRBJ2-3; 7 bases line up with TRBD2. This CDR3 has 13 residues. V gave up 8 bases and J gave up 8 bases; unmatched junction bases: 10. Germline V CDR1 and CDR2: MNHNS, SASEGT. The DNA of the CDR3 is TGTGCCAGCGGGCGGGAGTTCGAGGGTACGCAGTATTTT. It encodes CASGREFEGTQYF.

The CDR3 loop reads CASSRAGWTNEKLFF. The CDR3, as DNA: TGTGCCAGCAGCCGAGCAGGGTGGACTAATGAAAAACTGTTTTTT. The chain is built from TRBV7-2 and TRBJ1-4, with a tentative D call TRBD1 (5 bases). The V end lost 5 bases, the J end lost 2 bases, and 12 bases lay between the germline ends. Germline V gives CDR1 SGHTA, CDR2 FQGNSA. CDR3 length: 15 amino acids. The whole variable domain, filled in from reference TRBV7-2 and TRBJ1-4, reads GAGVSQSPSNKVTEKGKDVELRCDPISGHTALYWYRQSLGQGLEFLIYFQGNSAPDKSGLPSDRFSAERTGGSVSTLTIQRTQQEDSAVYLCASSRAGWTNEKLFFGSGTQLSVL.

The count of this clone is one. The genes are TRBV5-4 and TRBJ1-1; weak D call: TRBD1 (6 bases). Germline V gene sequence: CDR1 SGHNT, CDR2 YYREEE (reference sequence). This CDR3 spans 14 amino acids. Trimming took 3 bases from V and 0 from J, leaving 9 bases between them. CDR3 nucleotides: TGTGCCAGCAGCTCCGGGACACTGAACACTGAAGCTTTCTTT. It encodes CASSSGTLNTEAFF.

The V and J genes are TRBV7-8 and TRBJ1-1; 10 nucleotides agree with TRBD1. The CDR3 loop spans 15 amino acids. With V trimmed by 6 bases and J by 4 bases, 8 bases remained unmatched. The germline gives CDR1 SGHVS, CDR2 FQNEAQ. Here the CDR3 DNA reads TGTGCCAGCAGTGGACAGGGGGTTTTAGGCACTGAAGCTTTCTTT. As protein: CASSGQGVLGTEAFF.

This clone was detected only a few times. The chain has TRBV2 and TRBJ2-1; D may be TRBD1 (6 bases). From germline, CDR1 is SNHLY and CDR2 FYNNEI. The CDR3 runs 12 residues. Trimming cost V 7 bases and J 4 bases, with 8 bases left between them. CDR3 bases: TGTGCCAGCATTGGACAGTACAATGAGCAGTTCTTC. Amino acid sequence: CASIGQYNEQFF.

There are a few counts of this clone. CDR3 in amino acids: CASSGRDRAREQYF. CDR3 DNA: TGTGCCAGCAGTGGGAGGGACAGGGCTAGAGAGCAGTACTTC. The chain recombines TRBV25-1 with TRBJ2-7; 9 bases map to TRBD1. V lost 4 bases to trimming and J lost 7 bases; unmatched junction nucleotides: 8. In germline, CDR1 is MGHDK, CDR2 SYGVNS. This CDR3 region has 14 residues.

V usage is TRBV18 and J usage is TRBJ1-2, with D hard to call. Germline CDR1 and CDR2: KGHSH and LQKENI. V was clipped by 3 bases and J by 3 bases, with 14 bases between them. The CDR3 extends over 15 amino acids. CDR3 loop: CASSPSTEVDYGYTF. In DNA, the CDR3 is TGTGCCAGCTCACCGTCGACCGAGGTAGACTATGGCTACACCTTC.

The CDR3 coding sequence is TGTGCCAGCAGTTACCCGATAGCGGGTGTCGACGAGCAGTACTTC. Translating it yields CASSYPIAGVDEQYF. The J gene is TRBJ2-7, the V gene TRBV6-5; 7 positions agree with TRBD2. Germline values: CDR1 MNHEY, CDR2 SVGAGI. The CDR3 has 15 residues. V lost 2 bases, J lost 5 bases, and 9 bases stayed unmatched.

The V and J genes are TRBV29-1 and TRBJ1-5; the match to TRBD1 covers 7 bases. The CDR3 consists of 14 residues. The V segment lost 7 bases and the J segment 9 bases; nucleotides outside the gene matches: 15. Germline V lookup: CDR1 SQVTM, CDR2 ANQGSEA. CDR3 nucleotides: TGCAGCGCTACGGACAGGTTATCAGGGGGGCCCCAGCATTTT. Translating it yields CSATDRLSGGPQHF.

J is TRBJ2-3 and V is TRBV5-1; TRBD2 is a possible D gene (6 bases). This CDR3 comprises 17 residues. Trimming removed 0 bases from V and 2 bases from J, with 16 bases in between. The germline V gene encodes CDR1 SGHRS and CDR2 YFSETQ. This CDR3 is CASSLDRGGVATDTQYF. In DNA, the CDR3 is TGCGCCAGCAGCTTGGATCGTGGCGGGGTGGCCACAGATACGCAGTATTTT.

This clone was observed a few times. Other nucleotide sequences from this sample produce the same CDR3. The J gene is TRBJ1-1, the V gene TRBV10-3; 7 bases agree with TRBD1. V shed 2 bases, J shed 0 bases, and the junction held 3 bases outside the gene matches. In germline, CDR1 is ENHRY, CDR2 SYGVKD. CDR3 length: 15 amino acids. CDR3 residues: CAISERTGLNTEAFF. The CDR3 nucleotides read TGTGCCATCAGTGAGAGGACAGGACTGAACACTGAAGCTTTCTTT.

The chain combines TRBV5-4 with TRBJ1-2; D possibly corresponds to TRBD1 (6 bases). This CDR3 is built from 15 residues. V was cut by 3 bases and J by 7 bases, with 19 bases left in between. Germline V CDR1 and CDR2: SGHNT, YYREEE (reference sequence). The CDR3 sequence: CASSSDSTGSGGYTF. Here the CDR3 DNA reads TGTGCCAGCAGCTCAGACTCTACAGGGTCGGGTGGCTACACCTTC.

This clone was detected a few times. This chain uses TRBV6-5 with TRBJ1-3, with 8 positions matching TRBD1. Germline V lookup: CDR1 MNHEY, CDR2 SVGAGI. V dropped 0 bases and J dropped 4; count of bases not matched to a gene: 5. The CDR3 totals 16 residues. The CDR3 sequence is CASSYSQGAWGNTIYF. For the CDR3, the DNA is TGTGCCAGCAGTTACTCGCAGGGGGCCTGGGGAAACACCATATATTTT.

The rearrangement joins TRBV7-9 to TRBJ2-7, with 8 bases that match TRBD2. The CDR3 consists of 14 residues. Germline values: CDR1 SEHNR, CDR2 FQNEAQ (reference sequence). V lost 5 bases, J lost 3 bases, and 6 bases stayed unmatched. In DNA, the CDR3 is TGTGCCAGCAGCCCCCCGGGGGGGCACTACGAGCAGTACTTC. The encoded protein is CASSPPGGHYEQYF. Combining the CDR3 with reference TRBV7-9 and TRBJ2-7 gives the whole variable domain DTGVSQNPRHKITKRGQNVTFRCDPISEHNRLYWYRQTLGQGPEFLTYFQNEAQLEKSRLLSDRFSAERPKGSFSTLEIQRTEQGDSAMYLCASSPPGGHYEQYFGPGTRLTVT.

This clone was seen only once. V gene TRBV30 combines with J gene TRBJ1-1, with D perhaps matching TRBD1 (5 bases). This CDR3 contains 13 residues. V lost 4 bases, J lost 5 bases, and 14 bases lay in between. The germline V gene encodes CDR1 GTSNPN and CDR2 SVGIG (reference sequence). The CDR3 spells CAWTRGMRTEAFF. The DNA for the CDR3 is TGTGCCTGGACCCGGGGGATGAGAACTGAAGCTTTCTTT.

This chain joins TRBV15 and TRBJ1-1; no firm D call. Germline-derived CDR1 and CDR2 are LNHNV and YYDKDF (reference sequence). The CDR3 contains 13 residues. The V gene lost 5 bases and the J gene lost 1 base, with 8 bases spanning the gap. In DNA form, the CDR3 reads TGTGCCACCAGCGGCTCTAGGAACACTGAAGCTTTCTTT. The encoded protein is CATSGSRNTEAFF. The entire variable domain, with the rest obtained from reference TRBV15 and TRBJ1-1, is as follows: DAMVIQNPRYQVTQFGKPVTLSCSQTLNHNVMYWYQQKSSQAPKLLFHYYDKDFNNEADTPDNFQSRRPNTSFCFLDIRSPGLGDTAMYLCATSGSRNTEAFFGQGTRLTVV.